These 4 T cell receptor beta chains came from one sample sequenced in a study of shared clonotypes between healthy human individuals. Method: immunoSEQ multiplex PCR; TCRdb's copy keeps in-frame clones and lacks some. The repertoire holds about a million clones, with about three quarters as singletons. Specimen: memory CD4+ T cells sorted from blood. As to subset: CD45RA-negative fraction. The receptors stem from a man younger than 30 in good health.

This sequence joins TRBV30 and TRBJ1-2; 9 bases agree with TRBD1. CDR1 is GTSNPN, CDR2 SVGIG, per germline (reference sequence). The junction had 2 bases not matched to a gene; V was cut back by 1 base and J by 2 bases. The CDR3 runs 14 residues. DNA for the CDR3: TGTGCCTGGAGTGGACAGGGGGAGAACTATGGCTACACCTTC. Its protein is CAWSGQGENYGYTF.

This clone turned up a few times. This chain links TRBV30 with TRBJ2-2; no definite D call. The CDR3 is made up of 11 amino acids. CDR1 is GTSNPN and CDR2 is SVGIG in the germline V gene (reference sequence). The ends were cut back, 3 bases at V and 7 bases at J, with 6 bases in the middle. In DNA form, the CDR3 reads TGTGCCTGGAGAAGGGACGGGGAGCTGTTTTTT. Translated, it gives CAWRRDGELFF.

Many counts were recorded for this clone. The CDR3 region is CASATIISYNEQFF. As DNA, the CDR3 is TGTGCCAGTGCCACCATAATCTCCTACAATGAGCAGTTCTTC. The rearrangement uses TRBV19 and TRBJ2-1; D gene ambiguous. CDR3 length: 14 amino acids. In germline, CDR1 is LNHDA, CDR2 SQIVND (reference sequence). Trimming took 8 bases from V and 0 from J, leaving 11 bases between them.

V is TRBV6-5 and J is TRBJ2-7; 7 bases are shared with TRBD1. V was pared by 6 bases and J by 0 bases, with 8 bases of the junction left unmatched. The CDR3 is made up of 15 amino acids. Germline values: CDR1 MNHEY, CDR2 SVGAGI. CDR3: CASSRDRVASYEQYF. CDR3 nucleotide sequence: TGTGCCAGCAGCAGAGACAGGGTAGCCTCCTACGAGCAGTACTTC.